Following are 9 T cell receptor beta chains from one sample sequenced in a study of breast tumors, draining lymph nodes, adjacent tissues. TCRdb reanalysed the multiplex PCR reads using MiXCR and keeps one entry per CDR3 protein. Of approximately 88,000 distinct CDR3 sequences listed, roughly 29% are singletons. Axillary draining lymph nodes of breast cancer patients supplied the node samples. Material: axillary lymph node tissue. The receptors come from a female donor with breast cancer. Some clones in this sample may be carry-over from other donors' samples.

In its sample, this clonotype was seen many times. The V gene is TRBV6-5, the J gene TRBJ1-5; D not certain. Germline V gives CDR1 MNHEY, CDR2 SVGAGI. The CDR3 sequence is 14 residues long. With 2 bases removed from V and 7 bases from J, the gap between germline ends came to 12 bases. In DNA form, the CDR3 reads TGTGCCAGCAGTTACAGGGTTTTTCGCCAGCCCCAGCATTTT. This translates into CASSYRVFRQPQHF.

V is TRBV29-1 and J is TRBJ1-6, with 7 bases identical to TRBD1. Germline lookup yields CDR1 SQVTM and CDR2 ANQGSEA. The CDR3 has 13 residues. V dropped 7 bases and J dropped 9; count of bases not matched to a gene: 9. The CDR3 is CSARQGTPSPLHF. The CDR3 bases are TGCAGCGCCCGACAGGGTACCCCTTCACCCCTCCACTTT.

In this sample, this clonotype turned up many times. Compared with germline, one end of the junction differs, possibly owing to a read error. V and J are TRBV5-8 and TRBJ2-6, with D possibly matching TRBD1 (5 bases). The CDR3 is made up of 15 amino acids. Germline assignment: CDR1 SGHTS and CDR2 YDEGEE. CDR3 in DNA: TGTGCCAGCAGCGGCAGGGTTTCTGGGGCCAACGTCCTGACTTTT. Encoded protein: CASSGRVSGANVLTF.

This clonotype has a count of ten or more. The CDR3 is CSAQPGTGDQPQHF. The DNA of the CDR3 is TGCAGTGCGCAACCCGGGACAGGAGATCAGCCCCAGCATTTT. This rearrangement joins TRBV20-1 to TRBJ1-5; 8 bases agree with TRBD1. Trimming at V came to 6 bases and at J to 5 bases, leaving 9 bases not matched to a gene. This CDR3 region has 14 residues. Germline CDR1 is DFQATT and CDR2 is SNEGSKA (reference sequence).

There are many counts of this clonotype. The chain has TRBV2 and TRBJ2-3; weak D call: TRBD1 (6 bases). V was shortened by 6 bases and J by 3 bases, with 13 bases between the two germline ends. The germline CDR1 and CDR2 sequences are SNHLY and FYNNEI. This CDR3 has 14 amino acids. CDR3 amino acids: CASRGQISTDTQYF. The CDR3 DNA sequence: TGTGCCAGCAGAGGACAGATTTCAACAGATACGCAGTATTTT.

This clonotype showed up many times. The genes are TRBV20-1 and TRBJ1-1, with D possibly being TRBD1 (5 bases). The CDR3 is 13 amino acids. V lost 4 bases and J 1 base, leaving 10 bases between the germline ends. The germline V gene has CDR1 DFQATT and CDR2 SNEGSKA (reference sequence). CDR3 coding DNA: TGCAGTGCTAAACCTGGACAGAACACTGAAGCTTTCTTT. Translation gives CSAKPGQNTEAFF.

This clonotype was seen ten or more times. The genes are TRBV19 and TRBJ1-5, with D hard to call. Trimming removed 6 bases at V and 2 bases at J, with 17 bases between. Germline assignment: CDR1 LNHDA and CDR2 SQIVND (reference sequence). The CDR3 sequence is 16 residues long. The CDR3 sequence is CASRNGATDRNQPQHF. The CDR3 DNA sequence: TGTGCCAGTAGGAACGGCGCGACGGACCGCAATCAGCCCCAGCATTTT.

This clonotype came up many times. The chain joins TRBV19 to TRBJ2-1, with a possible D match to TRBD1 (6 bases). The CDR3 covers 17 residues. Germline V lookup: CDR1 LNHDA, CDR2 SQIVND (reference sequence). Trimming pared 3 bases from V and 8 bases from J, leaving 23 bases between. CDR3 protein: CASSISSGTQYLDEQFF. The CDR3 DNA reads as TGTGCCAGTAGTATTTCCTCCGGGACACAATATCTCGATGAGCAGTTCTTC. Complete variable domain (other parts from reference TRBV19 and TRBJ2-1): DGGITQSPKYLFRKEGQNVTLSCEQNLNHDAMYWYRQDPGQGLRLIYYSQIVNDFQKGDIAEGYSVSREKKESFPLTVTSAQKNPTAFYLCASSISSGTQYLDEQFFGPGTRLTVL.

The chain employs TRBV9 and TRBJ1-1, with D uncertain. Trimming cost V 0 bases and J 0 bases, with 15 bases left between them. CDR3 length: 17 amino acids. Germline V gene sequence: CDR1 SGDLS, CDR2 YYNGEE. CDR3 DNA sequence: TGTGCCAGCAGCGTAGGAGACAACCACCTCATGAACACTGAAGCTTTCTTT. The encoded protein is CASSVGDNHLMNTEAFF.